Shown below are 13 T cell receptor beta chains from a single sample sequenced in a study of technical replicates of blood from a few donors. The table came from immunoSEQ multiplex PCR; TCRdb's copy has only in-frame clones and leaves some out. Among some 48,000 clones listed, roughly 95% were seen once. What was sequenced was T cells isolated from PBMCs. The receptor source for this set is a human donor in good health.

The V call is TRBV11-2, the J call TRBJ1-4; TRBD1 matches at 9 bases. There are 14 residues in the CDR3. Germline CDR1 and CDR2: SGHAT and FQNNGV. The V gene end was trimmed by 6 bases and the J gene end by 7 bases; junction bases not matched to a gene: 6. The CDR3 nucleotides read TGTGCCAGCAGTCGAGACAGGGGGAGTGAAAAACTGTTTTTT. Translation gives CASSRDRGSEKLFF.

The chain links TRBV4-1 to TRBJ2-2; 9 nucleotides line up with TRBD2. Germline CDR1 is MGHRA and CDR2 is YSYEKL. V was pared by 5 bases and J by 8 bases, with 12 bases of the junction left unmatched. CDR3 length: 16 residues. CDR3 sequence reads: CASSSTSGKTGGELFF. DNA of the CDR3: TGCGCCAGCAGCTCGACTAGCGGAAAAACGGGGGGGGAGCTGTTTTTT.

The gene calls are TRBV27 and TRBJ2-1; 11 nucleotides line up with TRBD2. V lost 5 bases and J lost 4; bases outside the gene matches: 7. CDR1 is MNHEY, CDR2 SMNVEV, per germline (reference sequence). CDR3 length equals 16 residues. The CDR3 sequence is CASSLIGTSGYNEQFF. DNA for the CDR3: TGTGCCAGCAGTCTGATAGGGACTAGCGGATACAATGAGCAGTTCTTC.

The chain links TRBV5-1 to TRBJ2-1; 10 nucleotides align to TRBD2. This CDR3 spans 16 amino acids. CDR1 and CDR2 (germline): SGHRS, YFSETQ. With V trimmed by 4 bases and J by 5 bases, 9 bases remained unmatched. The CDR3 reads CASSRGDSGGNNEQFF. CDR3 coding DNA: TGCGCCAGCAGCCGCGGTGATAGCGGGGGGAACAATGAGCAGTTCTTC.

The V and J genes are TRBV28 and TRBJ1-2; D remains unclear. The CDR3 is 14 residues long. CDR1 and CDR2 from the germline V gene are MDHEN and SYDVKM. V was cut by 7 bases and J by 5 bases, with 17 bases left in between. CDR3 DNA: TGTGCCAGCAAATCGGGAGGCAACAATTATGGCTACACCTTC. It codes for CASKSGGNNYGYTF.

This rearrangement joins TRBV5-4 to TRBJ1-2, with D maybe TRBD1 (5 bases). The germline V gene has CDR1 SGHNT and CDR2 YYREEE (reference sequence). The CDR3 extends over 14 amino acids. Trimming stripped 5 bases from V and 2 bases from J, with 13 bases between. The CDR3 protein is CASRDTLPNYGYTF. As DNA, the CDR3 is TGTGCCAGCAGGGACACCCTACCGAACTATGGCTACACCTTC.

This chain links TRBV19 with TRBJ2-1, with 8 bases lining up with TRBD1. The CDR3 is 15 residues long. CDR1 and CDR2 from the germline V gene are LNHDA and SQIVND (reference sequence). Losses at the gene ends were 8 bases for V and 4 bases for J; bases not matched to a gene: 10. CDR3 in DNA: TGTGCCAGTTGGAATAGACAGGGGAGTTACAATGAGCAGTTCTTC. This translates into CASWNRQGSYNEQFF. Using reference TRBV19 and TRBJ2-1 for the parts outside the CDR3, the full variable domain is DGGITQSPKYLFRKEGQNVTLSCEQNLNHDAMYWYRQDPGQGLRLIYYSQIVNDFQKGDIAEGYSVSREKKESFPLTVTSAQKNPTAFYLCASWNRQGSYNEQFFGPGTRLTVL.

This clone was counted a single time. The chain recombines TRBV14 with TRBJ1-1; 8 nucleotides align to TRBD1. Germline V gene lookup returns CDR1 SGHDN and CDR2 FVKESK. The CDR3 length is 15 residues. The junction had 4 bases not matched to a gene; V was cut back by 2 bases and J by 2 bases. This CDR3 is CASSQLGQGNTEAFF. CDR3 sequence (DNA): TGTGCCAGCAGCCAATTAGGACAGGGTAACACTGAAGCTTTCTTT.

This chain uses TRBV4-3 with TRBJ2-3; 8 nucleotides agree with TRBD1. Trimming at V came to 0 bases and at J to 1 base, leaving 6 bases not matched to a gene. CDR3 size: 17 residues. The V gene's germline CDR1 is LGHNA and CDR2 YSLEER. The CDR3 sequence is CASSQDRGLRGTDTQYF. In DNA form, the CDR3 reads TGCGCCAGCAGCCAAGACAGGGGGCTACGAGGCACAGATACGCAGTATTTT.

This rearrangement joins TRBV6-5 to TRBJ2-1, with TRBD2 matching over 8 bases. CDR3 length: 12 residues. Germline assignment: CDR1 MNHEY and CDR2 SVGAGI. V dropped 6 bases and J dropped 9; count of bases not matched to a gene: 4. The CDR3 DNA is TGTGCCAGCAGCCTAGCGGGTGGTGAGCAGTTCTTC. Its translation: CASSLAGGEQFF.

V gene TRBV5-8 combines with J gene TRBJ1-5; D uncertain. V lost 4 bases and J lost 3, with 14 bases in between. This CDR3 has 15 amino acids. The germline V gene has CDR1 SGHTS and CDR2 YDEGEE. CDR3 nucleotide sequence: TGTGCCAGCAGCCTATGGGGAGACCTCAATCAGCCCCAGCATTTT. Amino acid sequence: CASSLWGDLNQPQHF.

The chain combines TRBV4-2 with TRBJ2-3; tentative D call: TRBD2 (5 bases). The CDR3 length is 19 residues. Trimming left V 0 bases short and J 2 bases short, with 21 bases between. Germline V gives CDR1 LGHNA, CDR2 YNFKEQ. The CDR3 sequence: CASSQDLREIWGYTDTQYF. For the CDR3, the DNA is TGTGCCAGCAGCCAAGATTTACGGGAAATTTGGGGTTACACAGATACGCAGTATTTT.

This CDR3 reads CASRGQPTDTQYF. CDR3 coding DNA: TGTGCCAGCAGAGGACAGCCCACAGATACGCAGTATTTT. This chain uses TRBV2 with TRBJ2-3; the D gene is possibly TRBD1 (6 bases). This CDR3 spans 13 amino acids. Germline CDR1 SNHLY, CDR2 FYNNEI. Trimming pared 6 bases from V and 2 bases from J, leaving 9 bases between. The variable domain in full, completed from reference TRBV2 and TRBJ2-3, reads EPEVTQTPSHQVTQMGQEVILRCVPISNHLYFYWYRQILGQKVEFLVSFYNNEISEKSEIFDDQFSVERPDGSNFTLKIRSTKLEDSAMYFCASRGQPTDTQYFGPGTRLTVL.